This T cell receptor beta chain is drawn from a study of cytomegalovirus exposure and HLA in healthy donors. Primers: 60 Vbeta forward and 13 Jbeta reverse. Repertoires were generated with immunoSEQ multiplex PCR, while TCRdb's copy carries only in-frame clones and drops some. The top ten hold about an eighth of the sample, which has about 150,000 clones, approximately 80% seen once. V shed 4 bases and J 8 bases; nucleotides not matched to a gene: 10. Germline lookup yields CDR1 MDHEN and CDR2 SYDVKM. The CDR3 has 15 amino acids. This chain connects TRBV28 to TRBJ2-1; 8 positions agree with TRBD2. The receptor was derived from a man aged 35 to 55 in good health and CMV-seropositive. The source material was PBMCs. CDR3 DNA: TGTGCCAGCAGTTATCCCGGGACTAGGGGTCATGAGCAGTTCTTC. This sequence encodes CASSYPGTRGHEQFF. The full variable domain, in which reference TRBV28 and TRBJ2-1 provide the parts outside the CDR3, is DVKVTQSSRYLVKRTGEKVFLECVQDMDHENMFWYRQDPGLGLRLIYFSYDVKMKEKGDIPEGYSVSREKKERFSLILESASTNQTSMYLCASSYPGTRGHEQFFGPGTRLTVL.